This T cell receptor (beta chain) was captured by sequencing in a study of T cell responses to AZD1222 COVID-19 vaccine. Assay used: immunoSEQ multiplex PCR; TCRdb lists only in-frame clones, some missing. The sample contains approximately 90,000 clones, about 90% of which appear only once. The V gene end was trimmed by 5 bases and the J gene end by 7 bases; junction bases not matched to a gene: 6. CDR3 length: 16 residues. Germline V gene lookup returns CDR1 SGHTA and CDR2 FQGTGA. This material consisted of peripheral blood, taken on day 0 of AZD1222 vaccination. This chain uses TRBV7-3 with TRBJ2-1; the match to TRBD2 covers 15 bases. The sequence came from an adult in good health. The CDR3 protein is CASSPGLAGGGNEQFF. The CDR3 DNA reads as TGTGCCAGCAGCCCGGGACTAGCGGGGGGCGGGAATGAGCAGTTCTTC.